This TCR beta chain was captured in a study of blood T cell repertoires in COVID-19. Study context: COVID-19 samples, acute and convalescent, were from the United States, Italy and Spain.

Original data processing: Amplification of reference gene primers provided the estimated nucleated cell counts. The protocol was immunoSEQ multiplex PCR, while the TCRdb copy is restricted to in-frame clones and leaves out a portion. D and trimming were read from the DNA, whereas the V and J calls and clone size are those reported in that table. The data hold 55,000 to 75,000 clones, with 80% to 85% observed a single time. Per the germline V gene, CDR1 is SGHVS and CDR2 is FQNEAQ. Trimming left V 1 base short and J 0 bases short, with 12 bases between. The CDR3 has 16 residues. The V call is TRBV7-8, the J call TRBJ1-1; weak D call: TRBD1 (6 bases). This TCR was sampled from a man older than 75 with COVID-19, enrolled during active disease. The sample consisted of peripheral blood. The CDR3 region is CASSLVRGPMNTEAFF. The CDR3 coding sequence is TGTGCCAGCAGCTTAGTCAGGGGACCCATGAACACTGAAGCTTTCTTT.